Each of the 29 T cell receptor beta chains below was sequenced from the same sample in a study of cytomegalovirus exposure and HLA in healthy donors. Sequencing used immunoSEQ multiplex PCR; TCRdb keeps in-frame clones, though not all of them. The sample has tens of thousands of clones; 90% to 95% are singletons. The sequenced sample consisted of PBMCs. These receptors originate from a young woman in good health and CMV-seropositive.

This clone was seen once. The chain uses TRBV27 and TRBJ1-3; 10 bases agree with TRBD1. The CDR3 extends over 14 amino acids. After removal of 4 bases from V and 9 bases from J, the junction contained 6 bases not matched to a gene. Germline CDR1 MNHEY, CDR2 SMNVEV (reference sequence). Here the CDR3 DNA reads TGTGCCAGCAGTTCAGACAGGGGGCAATCCACCATATATTTT. It encodes CASSSDRGQSTIYF.

This chain links TRBV6-1 with TRBJ2-2, with D perhaps matching TRBD2 (5 bases). The CDR3 runs to 15 residues. V was cut by 4 bases and J by 3 bases, with 12 bases left in between. Germline V gene data show CDR1 as MNHNS and CDR2 as SASEGT. The chain's CDR3 is CASSVYARDTGELFF. CDR3 nucleotides: TGTGCCAGCAGTGTTTACGCGAGGGACACCGGGGAGCTGTTTTTT.

This chain joins TRBV7-8 and TRBJ2-3; 10 bases fit TRBD2. The germline V gene has CDR1 SGHVS and CDR2 FQNEAQ. Trimming at V came to 1 base and at J to 3 bases, leaving 4 bases not matched to a gene. CDR3 length: 16 amino acids. CDR3: CASSLVGLAATDTQYF. The CDR3 nucleotides are TGTGCCAGCAGCTTAGTAGGACTAGCGGCGACAGATACGCAGTATTTT.

The chain has TRBV15 and TRBJ1-5; no reliable D call. This CDR3 has 16 amino acids. The ends were cut back, 0 bases at V and 1 base at J, with 10 bases in the middle. Germline loops: CDR1 LNHNV, CDR2 YYDKDF (reference sequence). The CDR3 region has the DNA TGTGCCACCAGCAGAGAATGGCAGGCGAGCAATCAGCCCCAGCATTTT. The encoded protein is CATSREWQASNQPQHF.

This chain connects TRBV5-4 to TRBJ1-3, with a tentative D call TRBD1 (5 bases). The CDR3 loop spans 16 amino acids. Per germline, CDR1 SGHNT and CDR2 YYREEE (reference sequence). Trimming removed 3 bases from V and 0 bases from J, with 13 bases in between. In DNA, the CDR3 is TGTGCCAGCAGCTCGCCGGGGGAAAACTCTGGAAACACCATATATTTT. It translates to CASSSPGENSGNTIYF.

The chain carries TRBV19 and TRBJ1-5; D may be TRBD1 (6 bases). With 7 bases removed from V and 2 bases from J, the gap between germline ends came to 18 bases. The CDR3 covers 16 residues. Germline V gene data show CDR1 as LNHDA and CDR2 as SQIVND (reference sequence). CDR3 sequence reads: CASNYGGARGNQPQHF. The CDR3 bases are TGTGCCAGTAATTATGGGGGGGCGCGGGGCAATCAGCCCCAGCATTTT.

This chain uses TRBV7-2 with TRBJ1-2, with 8 positions matching TRBD1. The CDR3 is 16 residues long. The J segment lost 7 bases and the V segment lost 3 bases, leaving 13 bases of the junction unmatched. Germline-derived CDR1 and CDR2 are SGHTA and FQGNSA. In nucleotides, the CDR3 is TGTGCCAGCAGCTTCCAATGGTTGGACAGGGCGATTGGCTACACCTTC. Translation gives CASSFQWLDRAIGYTF.

The V gene is TRBV6-6, the J gene TRBJ2-7; D gene unclear. V lost 2 bases, J lost 1 base, and 9 bases lay in between. CDR3 length: 14 amino acids. Germline V CDR1 and CDR2: MNHNY, SVGAGI (reference sequence). CDR3 in amino acids: CASSYRDNSYEQYF. CDR3 sequence (DNA): TGTGCCAGCAGTTACAGAGACAATTCCTACGAGCAGTACTTC.

V is TRBV28 and J is TRBJ1-2, with a tentative D call TRBD1 (6 bases). Trimming took 6 bases from V and 4 from J, leaving 21 bases between them. CDR3 length equals 16 residues. CDR1 and CDR2 from the germline V gene are MDHEN and SYDVKM. The CDR3 sequence: CASSRRQERSLYGYTF. The CDR3 region has the DNA TGTGCCAGCAGCCGGCGACAGGAACGAAGCCTCTATGGCTACACCTTC.

This chain links TRBV5-1 with TRBJ2-1; perhaps TRBD2 as D (5 bases). Between the trimmed V and J ends, which lost 4 bases and 7 bases, there was a span of 9 bases. The germline gives CDR1 SGHRS, CDR2 YFSETQ. This CDR3 has 12 amino acids. CDR3 protein: CASSEGGNEQFF. The CDR3, as DNA: TGCGCCAGCAGCGAGGGCGGGAATGAGCAGTTCTTC.

This clone was seen a few times. The chain combines TRBV2 with TRBJ1-2; possibly TRBD1 for D (5 bases). Germline V gene lookup returns CDR1 SNHLY and CDR2 FYNNEI. V was clipped by 6 bases and J by 8 bases, with 19 bases between them. CDR3 length equals 14 residues. CDR3 sequence reads: CASRPGLSARGYTF. DNA for the CDR3: TGTGCCAGCAGACCGGGACTCTCTGCCCGAGGCTACACCTTC.

This sequence joins TRBV4-2 and TRBJ2-1, with a possible D match to TRBD1 (7 bases). The CDR3 is 17 amino acids. Per the germline V gene, CDR1 is LGHNA and CDR2 is YNFKEQ. The V gene lost 1 base and the J gene lost 7 bases, with 20 bases spanning the gap. The CDR3 DNA reads as TGTGCCAGCAGCCAAGTGTGGCGGAGGGGGCAAGTTAATGAGCAGTTCTTC. This encodes CASSQVWRRGQVNEQFF.

This chain links TRBV6-1 with TRBJ1-6; a possible D gene is TRBD1 (5 bases). CDR3 length equals 17 residues. V gave up 2 bases and J gave up 10 bases, with 21 bases separating them. Germline lookup yields CDR1 MNHNS and CDR2 SASEGT. As DNA, the CDR3 is TGTGCCAGCAGTGAACCCCTGGGGGGGAGGGAGGGGTCACCCCTCCACTTT. It yields the protein CASSEPLGGREGSPLHF.

This clone showed up just a few times. The V and J genes are TRBV28 and TRBJ2-7; 15 nucleotides agree with TRBD2. This CDR3 has 18 amino acids. V lost 6 bases and J lost 1; bases outside the gene matches: 10. Germline V CDR1 and CDR2: MDHEN, SYDVKM. Here the CDR3 reads CASRDSGLAGGISYEQYF. In nucleotides, the CDR3 is TGTGCCAGCAGAGATTCGGGACTAGCGGGGGGTATTTCCTACGAGCAGTACTTC. Drawing the rest from reference TRBV28 and TRBJ2-7, the complete variable domain is DVKVTQSSRYLVKRTGEKVFLECVQDMDHENMFWYRQDPGLGLRLIYFSYDVKMKEKGDIPEGYSVSREKKERFSLILESASTNQTSMYLCASRDSGLAGGISYEQYFGPGTRLTVT.

CDR3 sequence (DNA): TGTGCCAGCAGTTTATTGCAGGGGAGCTACGAGCAGTACTTC. Its translation: CASSLLQGSYEQYF. The chain combines TRBV28 with TRBJ2-7; a possible D gene is TRBD1 (6 bases). CDR1 is MDHEN, CDR2 SYDVKM, per germline. The CDR3 has 14 amino acids. V dropped 1 base and J dropped 3 bases, with 10 bases sitting between them.

The chain employs TRBV7-2 and TRBJ2-7, with a possible D match to TRBD1 (6 bases). V was trimmed by 5 bases and J by 2 bases, leaving 10 bases between them. In germline, CDR1 is SGHTA, CDR2 FQGNSA. This CDR3 comprises 13 residues. CDR3 loop: CASSLDRPYEQYF. CDR3 sequence (DNA): TGTGCCAGCAGCCTCGACAGGCCCTACGAGCAGTACTTC.

This sequence joins TRBV11-3 and TRBJ2-5, with a tentative D call TRBD2 (6 bases). Trimming removed 1 base from V and 4 bases from J, with 22 bases in between. The CDR3 totals 18 residues. Germline loops: CDR1 SGHNT, CDR2 YENEEA. The CDR3 DNA reads as TGTGCCAGCAGCTTAGTGTTCGGTAGCGGCCAGGGTGGAGAGACCCAGTACTTC. Translated: CASSLVFGSGQGGETQYF.

This rearrangement joins TRBV6-1 to TRBJ1-5; 7 positions match TRBD1. Germline trimming cut 1 base from V and 4 bases from J; bases unmatched to any gene: 4. This CDR3 has 15 residues. Per germline, CDR1 MNHNS and CDR2 SASEGT. This CDR3 is CASSEGAGGNQPQHF. CDR3 bases: TGTGCCAGCAGTGAAGGGGCAGGGGGAAATCAGCCCCAGCATTTT.

The chain recombines TRBV29-1 with TRBJ1-5; D possibly corresponds to TRBD1 (5 bases). The CDR3 consists of 13 residues. Germline-derived CDR1 and CDR2 are SQVTM and ANQGSEA. V shed 6 bases and J shed 2 bases, with 11 bases lying between them. CDR3 sequence: CSVWTGGNQPQHF. The CDR3 nucleotides are TGCAGCGTGTGGACGGGGGGCAATCAGCCCCAGCATTTT.

This clone has a single count. The chain recombines TRBV11-3 with TRBJ2-3; the D gene is possibly TRBD1 (6 bases). Between the trimmed V and J ends, which lost 5 bases and 2 bases, there was a span of 11 bases. Germline CDR1 and CDR2: SGHNT and YENEEA. The CDR3 extends over 14 amino acids. CDR3 protein: CASSPRGTTDTQYF. The CDR3 region has the DNA TGTGCCAGCAGCCCCAGGGGCACCACAGATACGCAGTATTTT.

The chain combines TRBV9 with TRBJ2-1, with D perhaps TRBD1 (5 bases). The CDR3 runs 15 residues. The V end was cut by 2 bases, the J end by 6 bases, with 15 bases between. Germline lookup yields CDR1 SGDLS and CDR2 YYNGEE. CDR3 amino acids: CASSVGSRALNEQFF. DNA for the CDR3: TGTGCCAGCAGCGTGGGCAGCAGGGCTCTCAATGAGCAGTTCTTC.

V gene TRBV4-3 combines with J gene TRBJ2-1; TRBD1 aligns across 10 bases. Germline lookup yields CDR1 LGHNA and CDR2 YSLEER. V trimming: 5 bases; J trimming: 6 bases; junction bases outside the gene matches: 7. The CDR3 runs 15 residues. The CDR3 protein is CASSFSRDRGNEQFF. CDR3 nucleotide sequence: TGCGCCAGCAGCTTTAGCCGGGACAGGGGCAATGAGCAGTTCTTC.

The chain carries TRBV12-5 and TRBJ2-1; 8 nucleotides align to TRBD1. V gave up 1 base and J gave up 9 bases; unmatched junction bases: 2. Germline CDR1 is LGHNT and CDR2 is FRNRAP. The CDR3 is 13 residues long. The DNA of the CDR3 is TGTGCTAGTGGTTTGGGACAGGGGAGTGAGCAGTTCTTC. Translating gives CASGLGQGSEQFF. The full variable domain, with the rest looked up from reference TRBV12-5 and TRBJ2-1, is DARVTQTPRHKVTEMGQEVTMRCQPILGHNTVFWYRQTMMQGLELLAYFRNRAPLDDSGMPKDRFSAEMPDATLATLKIQPSEPRDSAVYFCASGLGQGSEQFFGPGTRLTVL.

This sequence joins TRBV5-6 and TRBJ2-7; no definite D call. The CDR3 consists of 15 residues. The germline gives CDR1 SGHDT, CDR2 YYEEEE. Trimming removed 2 bases at V and 0 bases at J, with 12 bases between. The CDR3 region is CASSFKLTSSYEQYF. The DNA of the CDR3 is TGTGCCAGCAGCTTTAAACTAACGAGCTCCTACGAGCAGTACTTC.

The chain employs TRBV4-1 and TRBJ1-5; D is unresolved. Trimming cost V 3 bases and J 4 bases, with 13 bases left between them. Germline V lookup: CDR1 MGHRA, CDR2 YSYEKL. The CDR3 covers 15 residues. The CDR3 nucleotides are TGCGCCAGCAGCCACCCGGACTGGAAAAATCAGCCCCAGCATTTT. It is translated as CASSHPDWKNQPQHF.

This chain connects TRBV11-2 to TRBJ2-7; no clear D gene. Per the germline V gene, CDR1 is SGHAT and CDR2 is FQNNGV. This CDR3 is 15 amino acids long. The V gene lost 2 bases and the J gene lost 2 bases, with 13 bases spanning the gap. This CDR3 is CASSLRQQTTYEQYF. DNA of the CDR3: TGTGCCAGCAGCTTAAGGCAGCAGACAACCTACGAGCAGTACTTC.

V is TRBV4-1 and J is TRBJ2-7; D might be TRBD2 (6 bases). The germline CDR1 and CDR2 sequences are MGHRA and YSYEKL. This CDR3 has 16 amino acids. Trimming took 1 base from V and 2 from J, leaving 15 bases between them. CDR3 nucleotide sequence: TGCGCCAGCAGCCAAGGGGGGTGGGGGAGGACCTACGAGCAGTACTTC. It yields the protein CASSQGGWGRTYEQYF.

The V and J genes are TRBV27 and TRBJ2-7; 9 bases fit TRBD1. This CDR3 spans 15 amino acids. The junction had 9 bases not matched to a gene; V was cut back by 6 bases and J by 3 bases. Germline V lookup: CDR1 MNHEY, CDR2 SMNVEV (reference sequence). DNA for the CDR3: TGTGCCAGCAGAATAAGACAGGGGGGTTTCTACGAGCAGTACTTC. Amino acid sequence: CASRIRQGGFYEQYF.

The genes are TRBV14 and TRBJ1-4, with D tentatively TRBD1 (5 bases). Per germline, CDR1 SGHDN and CDR2 FVKESK. V lost 4 bases, J lost 6 bases, and 18 bases lay in between. CDR3 size: 16 residues. For the CDR3, the DNA is TGTGCCAGCAGCCCAAGGGGCGGTTTTTCGTATGAAAAACTGTTTTTT. This gives the protein CASSPRGGFSYEKLFF.